The clone carrying this TCR beta chain was found many times. This CDR3 spans 16 amino acids. In germline, CDR1 is SGHAT, CDR2 FQNNGV. J lost 7 bases, V lost 1 base, and 12 bases had no gene match. This sample was included in a study of low-dose radiotherapy and immunotherapy resistance in tumors. Noted time point: before trial treatment. Nivolumab, ipilimumab, aspirin, low-dose cyclophosphamide and low-dose radiotherapy were all administered to the donors. Alpha- and beta-chain coverage of first-strand cDNA came from TRAV- and TRBV-specific primers. The authors amplified TCRs for 15 to 25 PCR cycles with a constant-region primer and a V-primer adapter. Via MiXCR, TCRdb re-called the reads, giving one row per CDR3 protein. The sample has around 36,000 distinct CDR3 sequences, 25% to 40% seen once.

The chain links TRBV11-2 to TRBJ1-2; 7 bases map to TRBD1. The sequences come from PBMCs, collected before treatment. The source is a male donor with gallbladder cancer. The CDR3 coding sequence is TGTGCCAGCAGCTTAGCTCTCGGGAGGGGGCAGGTTGGCTACACCTTC. Protein product: CASSLALGRGQVGYTF.